The sequence of this T cell receptor (beta chain) was determined in a study of T cell responses to AZD1222 COVID-19 vaccine listed by TCRdb under 2021. As for the study more broadly: A total of 233 trial participants underwent TCR sequencing, of whom around 200 received two doses of AZD1222 and 26 received two doses of the MenACWY control vaccine. Enrollment into the trials was organized by age into subgroups of 18-55, 56-69 and 70-plus years, and those subgroups contained approximately 150, 30 and 60 TCR-sequenced participants, respectively. Broader findings and caveats from the paper: In the small 56-69-year group, the increase in depth fell short of significance, most likely because of low power. Conclusions about previously exposed vaccinees are limited because only six or seven AZD1222 recipients were SARS-CoV-2 seropositive at baseline. Reportedly, almost half of the unique spike-specific TCRs recognized epitopes lying outside the regions that are mutated in the B.1.351 and B.1.1.7 variants. No day 14 peak-response samples were available, so repertoires were characterized only after the peak T cell response. A significant rise in spike-specific TCR breadth and depth was observed after two AZD1222 doses relative to day 0 and relative to MenACWY recipients. Most participants were white British and females outnumbered males, and the authors suggested that clonal diversity may have been underestimated. The vaccine-associated CD4 TCRs covered the entire spike protein, and the dominant responses fell in regions 160-218 and 743-854.

The CDR3 regions of human TCRbeta chains were subjected to immunosequencing. The original methods were these. TCRs in the repertoires were compared against a reference library of SARS-CoV-2-specific TCRs that had been generated with the MIRA antigen-specificity platform. Breadth was defined as the fraction of unique TCRs that were SARS-CoV-2-associated, and depth was defined as the fraction of total T cells that were SARS-CoV-2-associated. Using the MIRA data, every spike-specific TCR was mapped to the spike region that the TCR reacted to and assigned to either a CD4 or a CD8 class. Log10-transformed breadth and depth values were compared by one-way ANOVA with Sidak's multiple comparisons tests. As stored in TCRdb, this immuneACCESS dataset retains in-frame rearrangements with V and J assigned. A fraction of the clones does not appear; measured against another copy, unresolved V genes explain less than half of the discrepancy, and the remainder lacks a known reason. V, J and clone size derive from that table, while D and trimming were established from the DNA sequence. This sample lists more than 95,000 clones; 86% were detected once. The ten most abundant clones make up approximately 18% of the sample.

The CDR3 goes from the cysteine to the phenylalanine over 17 residues. The only DNA kept is the CDR3, 51 bases in frame from the first base. At the junction V is shortened by 2 bases and J by 3 bases; bases outside the gene matches: 10. Via the germline V gene, CDR1 is SGHRS and CDR2 YFSETQ. Details on this clone: Its antigen has not been determined. No base quality information exists; no much larger clone differs at one position.

This specimen's time point label, per the study, means: about 28 days (+/-7) after the second vaccine dose. AZD1222 recipients given second doses at about 4 weeks or at about 12 weeks were pooled, since spike-specific TCR depth and breadth were not found to differ between the two schedules. Vaccinee samples were obtained from the UK trials COV001 and COV002, which included a single-blind randomized controlled phase 2/3 trial of AZD1222 (ChAdOx1 nCoV-19) in healthy adults. Trial participant PBMC samples were collected at day 0 and day 28 after the second dose for TCRbeta chain sequencing. This TCR was sampled from an adult who received the AZD1222 COVID-19 vaccine. Rearrangement joined TRBV5-1 to TRBJ2-5; 10 bases in between match TRBD2. Sample: peripheral blood, taken 28 days after the second AZD1222 dose. CDR3 sequence: CASSFFGSSGGEETQYF. The nucleotides are TGCGCCAGCAGCTTCTTTGGGTCTAGCGGGGGTGAAGAGACCCAGTACTTC.